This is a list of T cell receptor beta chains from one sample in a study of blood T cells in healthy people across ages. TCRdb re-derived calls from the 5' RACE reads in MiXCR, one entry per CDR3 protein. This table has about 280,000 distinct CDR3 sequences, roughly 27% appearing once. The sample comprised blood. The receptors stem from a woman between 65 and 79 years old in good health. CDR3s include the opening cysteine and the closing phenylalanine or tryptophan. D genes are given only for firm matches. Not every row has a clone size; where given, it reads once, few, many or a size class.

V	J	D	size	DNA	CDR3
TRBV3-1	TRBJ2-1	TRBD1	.	TGTGCCAGCAGCCAAGAGACAGGGGTCTACAATGAGCAGTTCTTC	CASSQETGVYNEQFF
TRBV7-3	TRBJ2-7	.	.	TGTGCCTGGGGTGGCAAACTAGCCTACGAGCAGTACTTC	CAWGGKLAYEQYF
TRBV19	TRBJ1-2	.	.	TGTGCCAGTAGTATTGACAGAAGCTATGGCTACACCTTC	CASSIDRSYGYTF
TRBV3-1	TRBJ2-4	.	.	TGTGCCAGCAGCCAAGATACGGGACCACCAAACATTCAGTACTTC	CASSQDTGPPNIQYF
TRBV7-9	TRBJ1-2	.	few	TGTGTCAGCAGCTTAGCGGGAGGGCCCCACTATGGCTACACCTTC	CVSSLAGGPHYGYTF
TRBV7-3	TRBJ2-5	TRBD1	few	TGTGCCAGCAGTCGTTCAGGGGGCGACGAGACCCAGTACTTC	CASSRSGGDETQYF
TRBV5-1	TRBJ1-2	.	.	TGCGCCAGCAGCTTGGAAAGTTATGGCTACACCTTC	CASSLESYGYTF
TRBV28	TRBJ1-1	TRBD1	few	TGTGCCAGCTTGGGGGAGGGGGCAGCGACTGAAGCTTTCTTT	CASLGEGAATEAFF
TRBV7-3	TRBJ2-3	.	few	TGTGCCAGCAGCTTATGGGGCAACCCGAGCACAGATACGCAGTATTTT	CASSLWGNPSTDTQYF
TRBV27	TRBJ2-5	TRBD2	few	TGTGCCAGCAGCCGAGGACTAGCGGGAGTATCCCAAGAGACCCAGTACTTC	CASSRGLAGVSQETQYF
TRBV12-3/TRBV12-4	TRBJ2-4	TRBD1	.	TGTGCCAGCAGACCTTCGGACAGGCCAGCCAAAAACATTCAGTACTTC	CASRPSDRPAKNIQYF
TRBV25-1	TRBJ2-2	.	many	TGTGCCAGCAGTGCGGTAAAGGGGAACACCGGGGAGCTGTTTTTT	CASSAVKGNTGELFF
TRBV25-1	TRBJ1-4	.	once	TGTGCCAGCAGTGATTACGACAGAGCAACTAATGAAAAACTGTTTTTT	CASSDYDRATNEKLFF
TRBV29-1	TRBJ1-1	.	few	TGCAGCGTCGGGGGGAGCACTGAAGCTTTCTTT	CSVGGSTEAFF
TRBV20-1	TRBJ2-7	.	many	TGCAGTGCTGGGGGGGAACAGGGGTGGTTTGCCTACGAGCAGTACTTC	CSAGGEQGWFAYEQYF